This paragraph reports one T cell receptor beta chain. Which antigen it targets is not known. Nothing much larger sits one base from this clone, and base qualities are not available. The record originates from a study of cytomegalovirus exposure and HLA in healthy donors (dated by TCRdb to 2016 to 2017). The study in broad terms: An earlier analysis of a few hundred of the donors reported approximately 280 Gb of sequence data and roughly 120 million unique TCR beta sequences obtained from around 180 million T cells. All discovery cohort repertoires had been generated using a single sequencing platform. An early release covering roughly 640 HLA-typed donors comprised roughly 300 gigabases of sequencing data and 85 million to 100 million unique TCR sequences. To decide whether each TCR beta V gene segment behaved as functional or pseudogenic, an earlier analysis of some 600 of the donors relied on high-throughput TCR beta sequencing. Four to six DR-DQ haplotypes were handled as single units for association and clustering, since linkage in the cohort was strong. On average, roughly 240,000 unique TCR beta nucleotide sequences were sequenced per donor among more than 350 genotyped donors of the cohort, with 15% to 20% of those sequences being non-productive. Along with the roughly 700-subject first cohort, a separate validation cohort of around 110 different subjects was used. The study aimed to test whether signatures of past pathogen exposure could be identified by cataloging public T cell receptors. Of the roughly 420 genotyped donors, 80% to 90% were placed in the genetic ancestry cluster associated with self-reported Caucasian donors. The study profiled the T cell repertoires of approximately 700 subjects by immunosequencing and related them to cytomegalovirus serostatus. High-throughput TCR immunosequencing, statistical association of individual TCRs with disease status, and machine learning were combined to predict cytomegalovirus infection status. A later analysis re-analyzed previously published TCR beta repertoires from hundreds of donors and added high-resolution HLA genotyping to study TCR occurrence patterns. Donor age, sex, ethnicity and CMV serostatus were collected together with the repertoire data. A later genetic analysis took genome-wide SNP genotypes for about 55% of the 666 donors and used that subset as a discovery cohort. Rather than using new phenotypic data, the later analysis identified candidate immune exposures from TCR beta sequences and from how often those sequences occurred across donors. The number of donors typed differed by locus, with 629-630 for A, B, C, DRB1 and DQB1, around 500 for DQA1, approximately 570 for DPA1, and around 450 for DPB1. HLA typing covered class I and class II loci at four-digit resolution. Overall results and qualifications from the work: When HLA alleles, especially DR and DQ, strongly co-occurred, attributing TCR associations to individual alleles was difficult. It was suggested by the authors that the approach could potentially be generalized to other disease states and immunological phenotypes. A later genetic analysis reported fewer N-insertions in productive TCRs among donors in an Asian-associated ancestry cluster than the roughly 700-donor mean. Correlated functional status among segregating V segments might reflect linkage disequilibrium, but an unknown experimental factor could not be ruled out. A later analysis reported that several top co-occurrence clusters appeared linked to parvovirus B19, influenza, CMV and Epstein-Barr virus. The classifier was reported to diagnose cytomegalovirus status with high specificity and sensitivity in both the original and validation cohorts. Because counts were too low, around 18 rarely observed V segments, including chromosome 9 orphons, were left out of the earlier analysis of 587 of the donors. In a later analysis, HLA-associated TCR beta chains showed more clonal expansion and lower generation probabilities than non-associated chains that were equally common. This cohort had only TCR beta chains sequenced, and the lack of alpha or paired-chain data limited which features could be detected. In a later analysis, TCR association rates were found to vary across HLA loci, with the most associated TCRs seen for DRB1 alleles and the fewest for HLA-C alleles. Immune exposure information for the cohort was limited to CMV serostatus. The 87-base-pair reads could not distinguish some IMGT-functional V segments, including TRBV6-2 and TRBV6-3, so those segments were excluded. In a later analysis, most CMV-associated TCR beta chains were found to appear HLA-restricted, with HLA associations seemingly driven largely by CMV exposure. A cluster of highly shared sequence variants was judged likely to be a technical artifact of the sequencing pipeline. Three of the identified cytomegalovirus-associated TCR beta chains were confirmed in vitro to be specific for cytomegalovirus antigens. Sequencing depth was assumed to be roughly uniform across donors in the presence/absence analyses, though that assumption may not hold. In the study, 150 to 200 TCR beta chains were listed as associated with cytomegalovirus. Most TCR sequences were seen in very few donors, while some public TCRs were found in many individuals. A further reported finding was that TCR beta sequences accurately predicted the HLA-A and HLA-B alleles for most subjects in the first cohort. At a false discovery rate of 0.05, a later analysis linked some 18,000 TCR beta sequences to specific HLA alleles. An association between a missense DCLRE1C variant and V-gene and J-gene trimming of TCR beta chains was found in a later genetic analysis and replicated in an independent cohort. HLA typing was unavailable for some donors at each locus, so association tests used only the typed subset. Broadly in line with IMGT annotations, most TCR beta V segments showed up in productive rearrangements about 87% or about 30% of the time in an earlier analysis of several hundred of the donors.

From its cysteine to its phenylalanine, the CDR3 spans 15 amino acids. Solely the CDR3 DNA is kept, with 45 bases framed from the first base. Between the V and J ends, shortened by 3 bases and 6 bases respectively, the junction contains 12 bases. Based on the germline V gene, the CDR1 and CDR2 sequences are KGHSH and LQKENI. Libraries came from the immunoSEQ multiplex PCR assay. For the multiplex PCR, a mixture combining 60 forward primers for TCR Vbeta segments and 13 reverse primers for TCR Jbeta segments was used. The CDR3 region of rearranged TCR beta genes was amplified from genomic DNA with a multiplex PCR assay. Amplified TCR beta libraries were sequenced as 87-base-pair reads on the Illumina HiSeq System. The source study handled its data this way. A later analysis counted about 82 million unique TCR beta chains across the 550 to 750 repertoires, and some 11 million of these chains were shared by at least two donors. To remove PCR and sequencing errors, raw reads were error-corrected and collapsed into unique sequences using a nearest-neighbor algorithm that merged closely related sequences. V, D and J gene segments were assigned by aligning CDR3 sequences to IMGT reference sequences. For a sequence to be retained, at least a six-nucleotide match to both a V gene segment and a J gene segment was required. A rearrangement counted as productive if the CDR3 had no stop codons and remained in frame with V and J, and every other rearrangement counted as non-productive. CDR3 was defined by IMGT convention, running from the second conserved V-encoded cysteine to the conserved J-encoded phenylalanine. The earlier analysis of roughly 590 of the donors excluded any sequence lacking an unambiguous match to a single V gene segment. In an earlier analysis of around 590 of the donors, a V segment was called functional when productive rearrangements were above 56.7%, and segregating when the standard deviation between donors exceeded 5%. To diagnose cytomegalovirus status from the catalog of TCR beta chain sequences, a statistical classification framework was built. In a later analysis, V and J genes were assigned by comparing TCR nucleotide sequences against IMGT/GENE-DB human TR gene sequences. The TCRdist pipeline was used in a later analysis to assign CDR3 sequences and most-parsimonious VDJ recombination scenarios. A later analysis defined each TCR beta chain by its CDR3 amino acid sequence plus V-gene family, and excluded reads lacking a unique V-gene family. In a later analysis, 500 to 700 highly shared, low-generation-probability nucleotide sequences were removed to address suspected cross-contamination and a sequencing artifact. For each public chain, a later analysis derived a clonal expansion index from normalized ranks of inferred template counts within each repertoire. A later analysis computed generation probabilities with a VDJ recombination model fitted to out-of-frame rearrangements, and checked the results against IGoR. In a later analysis, TCR-TCR, TCR-HLA and TCR-CMV co-occurrence was scored with hypergeometric tests, and a repertoire-size bias correction was applied to TCR pairs. A later analysis estimated false discovery rates by permuting HLA or CMV assignments 20 times. In a later analysis, co-occurring TCRs were grouped using DBSCAN, with TCRdist sequence similarity added in when clustering inside HLA-allele-positive subsets. Repertoires with fewer than 30,000 or more than 120,000 public chains were left out of co-occurrence clustering, as were about 5 repertoires with anomalous nucleotide sharing. Not all clones reach the TCRdb copy of this immuneACCESS table, which keeps in-frame sequences only. Checked studies attribute under half of the gap to unresolved V genes and leave the rest unexplained. From that table come the V and J calls and clone size; the DNA was used to work out D and trimming. In this sample the table shows about 140,000 clones, 82% of which occur a single time. The ten biggest clones cover 1.4% to 1.5% of the sample.

The cohort comprised fewer than 750 healthy bone marrow donors. At the time of sampling, all cohort members were nominally healthy, though unrecorded immune exposures were likely present. The donor was CMV seropositive and belonged to the group of 250 to 350 seropositive cohort members. Every donor gave a peripheral blood sample, and the peripheral blood mononuclear cells from that sample were used for TCR beta sequencing. Genomic DNA extraction from the blood cell samples was performed with the Qiagen DNeasy Blood Extraction Kit. Recombination joined TRBV18 with TRBJ1-6; no D gene call is confident. The TCR comes from a man under 40 in good health and CMV-seropositive. Input material: PBMCs. The nucleotides read TGTGCCAGCTCACCCGGGTTCCGGCTTAATTCACCCCTCCACTTT. This yields the protein CASSPGFRLNSPLHF.